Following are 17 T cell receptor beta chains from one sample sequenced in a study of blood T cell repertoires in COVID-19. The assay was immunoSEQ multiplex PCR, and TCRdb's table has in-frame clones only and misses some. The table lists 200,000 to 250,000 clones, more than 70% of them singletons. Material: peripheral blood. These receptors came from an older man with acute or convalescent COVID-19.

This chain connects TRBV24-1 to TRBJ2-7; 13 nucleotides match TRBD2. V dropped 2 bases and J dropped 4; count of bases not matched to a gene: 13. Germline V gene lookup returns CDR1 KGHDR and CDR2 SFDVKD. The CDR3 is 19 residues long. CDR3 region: CATSDSKTVWTSGSYEQYF. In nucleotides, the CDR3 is TGTGCCACCAGTGATTCCAAAACAGTATGGACTAGCGGGAGTTACGAGCAGTACTTC.

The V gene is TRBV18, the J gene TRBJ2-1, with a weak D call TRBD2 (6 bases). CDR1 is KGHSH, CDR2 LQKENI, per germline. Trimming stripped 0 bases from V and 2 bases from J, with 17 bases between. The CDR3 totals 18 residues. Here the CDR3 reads CASSPPRAGPRAYNEQFF. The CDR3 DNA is TGTGCCAGCTCACCACCGAGGGCGGGACCTAGGGCCTACAATGAGCAGTTCTTC.

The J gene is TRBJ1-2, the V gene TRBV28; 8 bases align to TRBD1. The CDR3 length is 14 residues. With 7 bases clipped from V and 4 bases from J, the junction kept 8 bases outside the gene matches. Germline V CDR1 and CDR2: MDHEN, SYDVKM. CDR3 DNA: TGTGCCAGCACCATTCCCGACAGGGGCTATGGCTACACCTTC. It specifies CASTIPDRGYGYTF.

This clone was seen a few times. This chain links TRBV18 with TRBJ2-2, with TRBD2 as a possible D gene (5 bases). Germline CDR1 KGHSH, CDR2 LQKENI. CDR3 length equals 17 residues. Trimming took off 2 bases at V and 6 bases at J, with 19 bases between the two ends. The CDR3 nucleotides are TGTGCCAGCTCACCAAGTCAGAGAACGGGGTCAGCCGGGGAGCTGTTTTTT. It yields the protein CASSPSQRTGSAGELFF.

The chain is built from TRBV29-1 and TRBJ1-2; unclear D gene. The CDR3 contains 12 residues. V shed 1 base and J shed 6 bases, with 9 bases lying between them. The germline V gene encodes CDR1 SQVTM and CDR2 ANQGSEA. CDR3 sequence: CSVEGSEDGYTF. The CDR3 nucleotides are TGCAGCGTTGAAGGCAGTGAGGATGGCTACACCTTC.

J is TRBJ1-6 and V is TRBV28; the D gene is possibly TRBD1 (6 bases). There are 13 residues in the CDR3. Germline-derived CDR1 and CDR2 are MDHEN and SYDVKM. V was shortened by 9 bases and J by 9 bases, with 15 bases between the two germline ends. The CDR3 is CASKTGSGSPLHF. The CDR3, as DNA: TGTGCCAGTAAAACAGGGTCAGGTTCACCCCTCCACTTT.

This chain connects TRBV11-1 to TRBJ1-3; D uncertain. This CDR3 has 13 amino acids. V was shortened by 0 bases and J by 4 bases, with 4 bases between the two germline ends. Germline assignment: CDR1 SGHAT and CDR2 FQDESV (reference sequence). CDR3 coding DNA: TGTGCCAGCAGCTTAGCATCGGGAAACACCATATATTTT. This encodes CASSLASGNTIYF. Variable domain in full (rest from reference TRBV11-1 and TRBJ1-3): EAEVAQSPRYKITEKSQAVAFWCDPISGHATLYWYRQILGQGPELLVQFQDESVVDDSQLPKDRFSAERLKGVDSTLKIQPAELGDSAMYLCASSLASGNTIYFGEGSWLTVV.

CDR3 nucleotides: TGTGCCAGTAGGGGTAGGGCTAGCGGGGGCCTTAACACCGGGGAGCTGTTTTTT. It translates to CASRGRASGGLNTGELFF. The chain is built from TRBV19 and TRBJ2-2, with 10 bases that match TRBD2. The V and J ends lost 6 bases and 2 bases, in that order; junction bases with no gene match: 12. Germline CDR1 and CDR2: LNHDA and SQIVND (reference sequence). There are 18 residues in the CDR3.

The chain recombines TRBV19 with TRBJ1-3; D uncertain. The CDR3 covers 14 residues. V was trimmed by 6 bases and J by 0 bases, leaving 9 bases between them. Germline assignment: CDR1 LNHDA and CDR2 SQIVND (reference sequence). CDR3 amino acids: CASRALDSGNTIYF. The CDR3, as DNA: TGTGCCAGTAGAGCCCTCGACTCTGGAAACACCATATATTTT.

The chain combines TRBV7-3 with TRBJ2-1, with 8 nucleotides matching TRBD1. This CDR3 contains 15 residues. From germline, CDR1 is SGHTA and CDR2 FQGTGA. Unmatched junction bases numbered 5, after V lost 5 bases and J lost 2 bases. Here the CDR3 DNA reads TGTGCCAGCAGCCAGGACAGGGAACCCTACAATGAGCAGTTCTTC. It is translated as CASSQDREPYNEQFF.

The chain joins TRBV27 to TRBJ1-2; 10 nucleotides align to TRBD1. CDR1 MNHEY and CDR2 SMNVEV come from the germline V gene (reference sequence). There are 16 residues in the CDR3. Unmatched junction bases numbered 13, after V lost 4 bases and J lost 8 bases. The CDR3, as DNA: TGTGCCAGCAGTTCCCAACGACAGGGGGCAGTTGGAGGCTACACCTTC. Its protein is CASSSQRQGAVGGYTF.

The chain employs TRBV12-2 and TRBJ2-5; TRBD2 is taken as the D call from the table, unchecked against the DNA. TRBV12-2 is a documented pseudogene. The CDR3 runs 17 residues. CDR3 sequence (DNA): TGTGCAAGTCGCTTAGCCCTCCGGTGGGGCGGGAGGGAGACCCAGTACTTC. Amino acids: CASRLALRWGGRETQYF.

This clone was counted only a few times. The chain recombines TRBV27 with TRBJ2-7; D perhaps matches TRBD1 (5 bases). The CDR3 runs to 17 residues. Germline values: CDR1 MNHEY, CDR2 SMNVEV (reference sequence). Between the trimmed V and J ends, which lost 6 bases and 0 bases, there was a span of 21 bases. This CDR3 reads CASRVGFGQTDSYEQYF. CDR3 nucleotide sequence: TGTGCCAGCAGAGTCGGTTTCGGACAAACGGACTCCTACGAGCAGTACTTC.

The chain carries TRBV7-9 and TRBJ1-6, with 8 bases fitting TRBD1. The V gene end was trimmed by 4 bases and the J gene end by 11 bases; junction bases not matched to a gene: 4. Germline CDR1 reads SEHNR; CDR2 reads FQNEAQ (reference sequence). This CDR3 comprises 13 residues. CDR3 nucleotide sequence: TGTGCCAGCAGCTCAGACAGGGGCCCACCCCTCCACTTT. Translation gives CASSSDRGPPLHF.

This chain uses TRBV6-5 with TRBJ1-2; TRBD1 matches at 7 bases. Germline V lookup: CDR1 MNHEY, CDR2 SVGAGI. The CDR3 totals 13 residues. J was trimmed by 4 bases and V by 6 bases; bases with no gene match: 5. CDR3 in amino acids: CASRFQGGYGYTF. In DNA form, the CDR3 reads TGTGCCAGCAGATTTCAGGGGGGCTATGGCTACACCTTC.

CDR3 in amino acids: CASSSAGGNEKLFF. The CDR3, as DNA: TGTGCCAGTAGTTCCGCCGGGGGGAATGAAAAACTGTTTTTT. The chain links TRBV19 to TRBJ1-4, with D possibly being TRBD1 (5 bases). Trimming took off 5 bases at V and 5 bases at J, with 12 bases between the two ends. Germline CDR1 and CDR2: LNHDA and SQIVND (reference sequence). The CDR3 is 14 amino acids.

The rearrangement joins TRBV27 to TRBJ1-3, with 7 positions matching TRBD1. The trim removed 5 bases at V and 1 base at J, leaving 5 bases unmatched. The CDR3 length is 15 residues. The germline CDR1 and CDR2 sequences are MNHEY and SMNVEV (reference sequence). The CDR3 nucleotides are TGTGCCAGCAGTGTTGCCAGGGGGTCTGGAAACACCATATATTTT. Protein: CASSVARGSGNTIYF.